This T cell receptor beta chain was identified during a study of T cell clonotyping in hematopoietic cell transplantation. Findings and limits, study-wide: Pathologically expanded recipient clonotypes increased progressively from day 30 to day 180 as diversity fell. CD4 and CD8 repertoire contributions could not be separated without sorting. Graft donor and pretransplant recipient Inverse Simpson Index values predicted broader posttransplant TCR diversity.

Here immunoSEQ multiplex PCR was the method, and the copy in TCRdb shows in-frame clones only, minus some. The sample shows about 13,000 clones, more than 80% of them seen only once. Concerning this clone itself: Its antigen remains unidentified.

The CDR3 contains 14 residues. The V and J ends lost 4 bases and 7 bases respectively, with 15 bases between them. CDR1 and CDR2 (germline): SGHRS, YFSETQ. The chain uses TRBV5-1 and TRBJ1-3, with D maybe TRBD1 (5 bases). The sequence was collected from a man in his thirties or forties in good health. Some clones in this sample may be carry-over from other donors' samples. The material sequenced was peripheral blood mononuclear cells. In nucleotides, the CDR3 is TGCGCCAGCAGCCCAGGGACTGAAGGGAACACCATATATTTT. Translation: CASSPGTEGNTIYF.